The source of this T cell receptor beta chain is a study of blood T cell repertoires in COVID-19 (dated by TCRdb to about 2020). Regarding the complete study: Samples covering the acute and convalescent phases of COVID-19 were provided by collaborators in the United States, Italy and Spain. The prospective study material was composed of cDNA or gDNA derived from T cells, B-cell-depleted T cells, or PBMCs. The samples were drawn from two sources: the first 160 participants of the ongoing ImmuneRACE study, and over 1,000 subjects contributed by 6 global collaborators. The repertoires were released in a freely available public database meant as a resource for research on the immune response to SARS-CoV-2. Where available, HLA class I and class II types were obtained from metadata supplied by the sample provider rather than from assay-based typing. The sample metadata nearly always contained a de-identified subject ID, COVID-19 status, age in years and sex. The dataset comprised deeply sampled blood TCRbeta repertoires from subjects exposed to, actively infected with, or recovered from COVID-19.

Comment on this clone: Its recognized antigen is unknown. No qualities accompany the bases; no much larger clone lies one base away.

Collaborating institutions collected whole blood in K2EDTA tubes following their own protocols. For TCRbeta analysis, collaborators shipped samples in one of three forms: frozen whole blood, isolated PBMCs, or DNA extracted from either of those sample types. Study-wide conclusions, independent of this receptor: Clinical and demographic metadata were provided uncurated, with the amount varying by source and participant.

From its cysteine to its phenylalanine, the CDR3 spans 18 amino acids. CDR3 DNA is the only sequence kept; it has 54 bases, read in frame from the first base. The V end loses 2 bases and the J end loses 1 base, and a stretch of 21 bases separates them. CDR1 SGHRS and CDR2 YFSETQ are derived from the germline V gene. TCRbeta CDR3 regions were amplified from genomic DNA using the immunoSEQ Assay, a bias-controlled multiplex PCR. Processing in the source paper ran as follows. Within the assay, amplification of reference gene primers was used to estimate how many nucleated cells each sample contained. Sequence reads were collapsed and filtered to measure the absolute abundance of every unique TCRbeta CDR3 rearrangement. For each sample, productive Simpson clonality was calculated as the square root of Simpson's diversity index across productive rearrangements. The clones in this table, taken by TCRdb from immuneACCESS, are in-frame only. Not every clone is retained; where verified, under half of the shortfall comes from an unresolved V gene, and the cause of the rest is unknown. The V and J calls and the clone size are those of that table, but D and trimming were determined from the DNA. The sample table holds 55,000 to 75,000 clones, of which around 80% were seen once. The ten largest account for around a tenth of the sample.

The specimen was peripheral blood. The origin of this receptor is a human donor in a cohort sampled during active COVID-19. The sequence joins TRBV5-1 to TRBJ2-5, with a weak D call of TRBD1 (6 bases match). The CDR3 region: CASSFRWATPQGQETQYF. The nucleotide sequence reads as follows: TGCGCCAGCAGCTTTCGGTGGGCCACCCCACAGGGCCAAGAGACCCAGTACTTC.